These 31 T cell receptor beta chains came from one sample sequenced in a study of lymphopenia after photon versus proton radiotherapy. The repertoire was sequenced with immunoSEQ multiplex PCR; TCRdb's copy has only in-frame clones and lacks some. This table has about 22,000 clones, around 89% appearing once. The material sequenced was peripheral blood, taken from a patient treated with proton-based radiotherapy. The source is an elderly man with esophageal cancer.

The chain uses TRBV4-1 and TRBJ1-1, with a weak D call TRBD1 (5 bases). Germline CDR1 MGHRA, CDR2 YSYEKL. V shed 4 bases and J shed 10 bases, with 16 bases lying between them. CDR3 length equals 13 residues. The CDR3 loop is CASSLGTEDVAFF. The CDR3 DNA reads TGCGCCAGCAGCCTGGGGACCGAGGATGTAGCTTTCTTT.

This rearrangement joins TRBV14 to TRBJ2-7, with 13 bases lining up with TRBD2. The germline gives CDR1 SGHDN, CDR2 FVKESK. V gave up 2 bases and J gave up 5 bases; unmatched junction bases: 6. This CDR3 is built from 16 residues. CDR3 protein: CASSQWTSGSANEQYF. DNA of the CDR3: TGTGCCAGCAGCCAATGGACTAGCGGGAGTGCCAACGAGCAGTACTTC.

CDR3 bases: TGTGCCAGCTCACCCCCGACAGAGCTTGCAACTAATGAAAAACTGTTTTTT. Amino acid sequence: CASSPPTELATNEKLFF. The chain uses TRBV18 and TRBJ1-4; perhaps TRBD1 as D (5 bases). The CDR3 runs to 17 residues. V was trimmed by 3 bases and J by 0 bases, leaving 14 bases between them. In germline, CDR1 is KGHSH, CDR2 LQKENI. Full variable domain (rest looked up from reference TRBV18 and TRBJ1-4): NAGVMQNPRHLVRRRGQEARLRCSPMKGHSHVYWYRQLPEEGLKFMVYLQKENIIDESGMPKERFSAEFPKEGPSILRIQQVVRGDSAAYFCASSPPTELATNEKLFFGSGTQLSVL.

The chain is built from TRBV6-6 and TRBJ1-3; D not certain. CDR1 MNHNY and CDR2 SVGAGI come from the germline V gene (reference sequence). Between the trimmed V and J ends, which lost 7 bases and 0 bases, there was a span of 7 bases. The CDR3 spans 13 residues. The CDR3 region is CASNGDSGNTIYF. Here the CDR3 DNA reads TGTGCCAGCAACGGTGACTCTGGAAACACCATATATTTT.

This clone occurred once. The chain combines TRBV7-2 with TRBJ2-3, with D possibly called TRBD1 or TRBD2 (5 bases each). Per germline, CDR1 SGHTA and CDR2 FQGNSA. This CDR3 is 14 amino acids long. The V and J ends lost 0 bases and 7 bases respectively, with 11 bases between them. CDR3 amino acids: CASSLAGPGHTQYF. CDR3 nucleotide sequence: TGTGCCAGCAGCTTAGCGGGGCCGGGGCATACGCAGTATTTT.

DNA for the CDR3: TGTGCCAGCAGCCCGAACAGCTATGGCTACACCTTC. Its protein is CASSPNSYGYTF. V and J are TRBV7-9 and TRBJ1-2, with D unresolved. The germline CDR1 and CDR2 sequences are SEHNR and FQNEAQ (reference sequence). V was pared by 5 bases and J by 4 bases, with 8 bases between. This CDR3 has 12 residues.

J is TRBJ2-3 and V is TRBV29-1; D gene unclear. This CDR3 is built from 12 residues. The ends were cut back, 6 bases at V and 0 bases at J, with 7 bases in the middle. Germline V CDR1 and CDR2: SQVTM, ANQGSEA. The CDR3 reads CSVEDSTDTQYF. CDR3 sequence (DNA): TGCAGCGTAGAGGACAGCACAGATACGCAGTATTTT.

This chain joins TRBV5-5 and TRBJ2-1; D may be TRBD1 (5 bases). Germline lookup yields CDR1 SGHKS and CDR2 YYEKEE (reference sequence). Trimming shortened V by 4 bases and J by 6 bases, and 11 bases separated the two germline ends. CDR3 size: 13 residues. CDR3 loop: CASSIRVGNEQFF. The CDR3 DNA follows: TGTGCCAGCAGCATCAGGGTTGGCAATGAGCAGTTCTTC.

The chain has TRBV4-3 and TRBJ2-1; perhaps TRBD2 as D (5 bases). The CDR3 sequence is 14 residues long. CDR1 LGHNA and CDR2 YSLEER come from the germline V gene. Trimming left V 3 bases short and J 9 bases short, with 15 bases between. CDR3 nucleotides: TGCGCCAGCAGCCAGTACCCGGAGGCTGCTGAGCAGTTCTTC. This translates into CASSQYPEAAEQFF.

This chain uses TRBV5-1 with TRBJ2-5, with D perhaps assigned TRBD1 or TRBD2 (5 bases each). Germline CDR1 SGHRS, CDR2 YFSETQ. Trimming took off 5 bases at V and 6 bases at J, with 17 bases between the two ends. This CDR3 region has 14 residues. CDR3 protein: CASRGSQGGQTQYF. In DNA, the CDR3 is TGCGCCAGCAGGGGGAGCCAGGGTGGTCAGACCCAGTACTTC. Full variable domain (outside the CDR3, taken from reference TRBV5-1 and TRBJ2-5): KAGVTQTPRYLIKTRGQQVTLSCSPISGHRSVSWYQQTPGQGLQFLFEYFSETQRNKGNFPGRFSGRQFSNSRSEMNVSTLELGDSALYLCASRGSQGGQTQYFGPGTRLLVL.

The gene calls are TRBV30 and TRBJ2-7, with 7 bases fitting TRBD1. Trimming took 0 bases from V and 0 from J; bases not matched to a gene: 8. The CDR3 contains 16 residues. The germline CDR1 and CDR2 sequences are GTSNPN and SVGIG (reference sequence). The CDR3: CAWSVRTGELSYEQYF. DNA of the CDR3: TGTGCCTGGAGTGTACGGACAGGCGAACTCTCCTACGAGCAGTACTTC.

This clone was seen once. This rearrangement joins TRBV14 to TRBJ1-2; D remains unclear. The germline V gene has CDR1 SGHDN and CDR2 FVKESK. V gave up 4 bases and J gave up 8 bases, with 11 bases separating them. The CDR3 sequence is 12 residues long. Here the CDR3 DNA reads TGTGCCAGCAGCCGAGGAGTTAACGGCTACACCTTC. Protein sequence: CASSRGVNGYTF.

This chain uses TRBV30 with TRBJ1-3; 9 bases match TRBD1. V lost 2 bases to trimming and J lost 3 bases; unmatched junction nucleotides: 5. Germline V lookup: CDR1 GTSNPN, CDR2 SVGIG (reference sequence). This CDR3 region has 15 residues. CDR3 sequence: CAWSLQGAGGNTIYF. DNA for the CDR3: TGTGCCTGGAGTCTACAGGGGGCAGGTGGAAACACCATATATTTT.

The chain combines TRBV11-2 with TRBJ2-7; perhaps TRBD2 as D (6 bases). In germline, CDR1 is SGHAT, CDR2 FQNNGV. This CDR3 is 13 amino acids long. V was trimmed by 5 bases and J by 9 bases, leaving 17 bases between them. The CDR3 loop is CASSPAPGTAQYF. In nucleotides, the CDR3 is TGTGCCAGCAGCCCCGCCCCGGGGACTGCGCAGTACTTC.

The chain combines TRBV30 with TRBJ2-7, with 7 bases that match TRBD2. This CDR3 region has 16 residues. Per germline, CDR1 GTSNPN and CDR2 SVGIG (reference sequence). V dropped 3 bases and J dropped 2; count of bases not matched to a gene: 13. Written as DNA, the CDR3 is TGTGCCTGGAGCGGGGTAGCGGGCCTAGGGACCTACGAGCAGTACTTC. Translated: CAWSGVAGLGTYEQYF.

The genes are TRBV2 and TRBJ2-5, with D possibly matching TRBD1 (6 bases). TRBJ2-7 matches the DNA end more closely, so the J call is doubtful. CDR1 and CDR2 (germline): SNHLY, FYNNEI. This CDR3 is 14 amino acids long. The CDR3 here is CASSATGMGYEQYF. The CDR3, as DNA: TGTGCCAGCAGTGCCACAGGGATGGGGTACGAGCAGTACTTC.

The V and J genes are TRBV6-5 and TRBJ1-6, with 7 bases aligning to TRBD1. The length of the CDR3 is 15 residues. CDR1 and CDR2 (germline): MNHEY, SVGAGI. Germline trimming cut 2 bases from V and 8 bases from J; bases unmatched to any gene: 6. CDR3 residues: CASSYTGQAYSPLHF. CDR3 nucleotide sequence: TGTGCCAGCAGTTACACAGGACAGGCATATTCACCCCTCCACTTT.

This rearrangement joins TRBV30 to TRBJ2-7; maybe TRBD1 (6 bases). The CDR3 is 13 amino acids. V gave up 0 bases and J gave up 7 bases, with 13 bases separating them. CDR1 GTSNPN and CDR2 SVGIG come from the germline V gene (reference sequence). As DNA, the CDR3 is TGTGCCTGGAGTGTAGGGGGATTAGGTGAGCAGTACTTC. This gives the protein CAWSVGGLGEQYF.

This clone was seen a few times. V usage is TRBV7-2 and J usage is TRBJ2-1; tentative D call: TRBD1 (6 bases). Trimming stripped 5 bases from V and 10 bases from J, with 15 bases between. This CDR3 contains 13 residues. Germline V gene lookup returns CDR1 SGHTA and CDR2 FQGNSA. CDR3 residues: CASSTYREGEQFF. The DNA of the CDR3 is TGTGCCAGCAGCACCTACAGGGAAGGGGAGCAGTTCTTC. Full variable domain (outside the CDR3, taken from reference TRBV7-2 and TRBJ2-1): GAGVSQSPSNKVTEKGKDVELRCDPISGHTALYWYRQSLGQGLEFLIYFQGNSAPDKSGLPSDRFSAERTGGSVSTLTIQRTQQEDSAVYLCASSTYREGEQFFGPGTRLTVL.

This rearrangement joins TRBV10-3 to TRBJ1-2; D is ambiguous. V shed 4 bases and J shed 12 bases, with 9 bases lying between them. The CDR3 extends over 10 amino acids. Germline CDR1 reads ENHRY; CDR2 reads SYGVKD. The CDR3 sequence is CAISVSLHTF. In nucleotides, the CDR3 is TGTGCCATCAGTGTCAGTCTTCACACCTTC.

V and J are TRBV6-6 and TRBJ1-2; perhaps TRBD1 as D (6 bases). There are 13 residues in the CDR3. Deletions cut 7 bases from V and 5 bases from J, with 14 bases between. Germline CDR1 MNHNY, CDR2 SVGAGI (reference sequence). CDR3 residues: CASTEQGEYGYTF. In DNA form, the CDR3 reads TGTGCCAGCACTGAACAGGGTGAATATGGCTACACCTTC.

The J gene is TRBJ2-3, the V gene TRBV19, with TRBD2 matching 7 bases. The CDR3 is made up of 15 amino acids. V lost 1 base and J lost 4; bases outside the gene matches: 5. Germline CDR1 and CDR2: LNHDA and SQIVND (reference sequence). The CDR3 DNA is TGTGCCAGTAGTATAGGGACTAGACTAGCAGATACGCAGTATTTT. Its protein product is CASSIGTRLADTQYF.

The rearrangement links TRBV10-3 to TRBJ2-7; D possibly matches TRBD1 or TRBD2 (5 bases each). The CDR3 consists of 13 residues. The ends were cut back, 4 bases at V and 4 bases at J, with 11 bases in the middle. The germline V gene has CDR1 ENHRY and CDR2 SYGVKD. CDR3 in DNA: TGTGCCATCAGTGGCCAGGGAGCTTACGAGCAGTACTTC. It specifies CAISGQGAYEQYF.

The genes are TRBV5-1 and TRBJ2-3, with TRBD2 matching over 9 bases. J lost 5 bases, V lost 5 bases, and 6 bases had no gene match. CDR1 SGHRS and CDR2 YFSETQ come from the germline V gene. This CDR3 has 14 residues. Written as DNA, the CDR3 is TGCGCCAGCAGAGGGCGGGAGGGTAGAGATACGCAGTATTTT. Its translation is CASRGREGRDTQYF.

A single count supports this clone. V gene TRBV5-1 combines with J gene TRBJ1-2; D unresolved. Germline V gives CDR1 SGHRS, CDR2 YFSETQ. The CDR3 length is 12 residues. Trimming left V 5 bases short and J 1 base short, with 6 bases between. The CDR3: CASRVDNYGYTF. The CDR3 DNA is TGCGCCAGCAGGGTCGATAACTATGGCTACACCTTC.

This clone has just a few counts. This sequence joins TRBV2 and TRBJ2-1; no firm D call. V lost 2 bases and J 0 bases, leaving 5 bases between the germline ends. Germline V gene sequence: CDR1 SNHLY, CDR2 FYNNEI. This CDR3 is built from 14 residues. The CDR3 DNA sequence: TGTGCCAGCAGTGAACTAGTCTCCTACAATGAGCAGTTCTTC. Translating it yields CASSELVSYNEQFF.

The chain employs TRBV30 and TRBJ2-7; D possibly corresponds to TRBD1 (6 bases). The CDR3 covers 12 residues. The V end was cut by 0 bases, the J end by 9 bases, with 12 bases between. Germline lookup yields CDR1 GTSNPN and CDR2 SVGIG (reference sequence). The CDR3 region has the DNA TGTGCCTGGAGTGTACAGGGTGCATGGCAGTACTTC. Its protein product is CAWSVQGAWQYF.

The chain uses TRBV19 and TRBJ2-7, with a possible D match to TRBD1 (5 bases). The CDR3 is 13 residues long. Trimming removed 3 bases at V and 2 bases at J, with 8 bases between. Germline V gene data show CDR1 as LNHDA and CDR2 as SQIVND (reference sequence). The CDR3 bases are TGTGCCAGTAGTATCGACAGAGCCTACGAGCAGTACTTC. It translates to CASSIDRAYEQYF.

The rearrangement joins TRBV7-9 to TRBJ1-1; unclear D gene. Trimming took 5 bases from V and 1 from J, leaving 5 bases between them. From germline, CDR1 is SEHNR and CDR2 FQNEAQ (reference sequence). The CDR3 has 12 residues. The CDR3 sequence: CASSPENTEAFF. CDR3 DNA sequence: TGTGCCAGCAGCCCAGAGAACACTGAAGCTTTCTTT.

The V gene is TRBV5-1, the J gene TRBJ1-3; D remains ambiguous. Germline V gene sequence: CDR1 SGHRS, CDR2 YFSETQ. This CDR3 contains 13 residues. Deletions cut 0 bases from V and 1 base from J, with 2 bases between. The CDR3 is CASSLGSGNTIYF. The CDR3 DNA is TGCGCCAGCAGCTTGGGATCTGGAAACACCATATATTTT.

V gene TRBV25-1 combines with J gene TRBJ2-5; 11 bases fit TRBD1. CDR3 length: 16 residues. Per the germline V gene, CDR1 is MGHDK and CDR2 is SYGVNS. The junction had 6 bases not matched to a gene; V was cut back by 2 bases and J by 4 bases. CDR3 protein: CASSEGTGGVRETQYF. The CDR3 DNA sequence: TGTGCCAGCAGTGAAGGGACAGGGGGGGTAAGAGAGACCCAGTACTTC. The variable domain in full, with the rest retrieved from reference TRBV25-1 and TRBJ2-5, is EADIYQTPRYLVIGTGKKITLECSQTMGHDKMYWYQQDPGMELHLIHYSYGVNSTEKGDLSSESTVSRIRTEHFPLTLESARPSHTSQYLCASSEGTGGVRETQYFGPGTRLLVL.